This TCR beta chain originates from a study of shared clonotypes between healthy human individuals. Assay: immunoSEQ multiplex PCR; the TCRdb copy retains only in-frame clones and omits some. The table has some 980,000 clones, 76% seen once; the top ten hold 1.5%. The CDR3 is 12 amino acids. Germline loops: CDR1 ENHRY, CDR2 SYGVKD. The ends were cut back, 7 bases at V and 5 bases at J, with 8 bases in the middle. The clonotype originates from a man aged 18 to 29 in good health. The chain couples TRBV10-3 to TRBJ2-2, with D possibly matching TRBD1 (5 bases). Sequenced input: memory CD4+ T cells sorted from blood. Sample subset: CD45RA-negative fraction. The DNA for the CDR3 is TGTGCCATCAAGAAGGGGACCGGGGAGCTGTTTTTT. It yields the protein CAIKKGTGELFF.